Described below is a single T cell receptor (beta chain) sequence and its context. Its antigen is unknown. Germline values: CDR1 LGHNA, CDR2 YNFKEQ. The CDR3 has 15 amino acids. After removal of 4 bases from V and 4 bases from J, the junction contained 6 bases not matched to a gene. Primers: 60 V beta forward and 13 J beta reverse. Libraries were prepared by immunoSEQ multiplex PCR; TCRdb keeps only in-frame clonotypes and omits some of them. The sample contains around 92,000 clones, around 80% of which appear only once. As for time point: after dendritic cell vaccination, including at tumor progression/relapse. The data stem from a study of glioma-infiltrating T cells after dendritic cell vaccination. About the study: Treatment, given 2003 to 2012, was autologous tumor lysate-pulsed dendritic cell vaccination.

Study observations and caveats: Patients with more pretreatment TILs had longer time to progression and survival.

V is TRBV4-2 and J is TRBJ2-7, with 11 bases matching TRBD2. The specimen was blood, collected after dendritic cell vaccination. This TCR derives from a human donor with glioblastoma. CDR3 sequence (DNA): TGTGCCAGCAGCCGCGTACTAGCGGGAGCTTACGAGCAGTACTTC. It translates to CASSRVLAGAYEQYF.